One sample yielded the 23 T cell receptor beta chains listed below, sequenced in a study of CD8+CD57+ T cells in acquired aplastic anemia. The use of genomic DNA as template underpinned the TCR beta VDJ and CDR3 profiling. TCRdb re-analysed the reads in MiXCR, keeping a single row per CDR3 protein. The table records 160,000 or so distinct CDR3 sequences, less than 50% of them present only once. Those patients picked for sequencing had displayed CD8+CD57+ cell expansion on flow cytometry. What was sequenced was sorted CD4+, CD8+, or CD8+CD57+ T cells (not recorded which) from PBMCs. The receptors come from a human donor with aplastic anemia.

This clonotype was counted many times. A junction boundary mismatches the germline segment, possibly from a read error. The gene calls are TRBV2 and TRBJ1-5; D is undetermined. The CDR3 is 15 residues long. The germline V gene has CDR1 SNHLY and CDR2 FYNNEI. The CDR3 nucleotides read TGTGTCAGCAGTGAAGAGCCGAGGGGCAATCAGCCCCAGCATTTT. Amino acids: CVSSEEPRGNQPQHF.

This clonotype was picked up one time. The chain uses TRBV19 and TRBJ1-4; D gene ambiguous. V shed 11 bases and J shed 3 bases, with 10 bases lying between them. CDR3 length: 12 residues. The V gene's germline CDR1 is LNHDA and CDR2 SQIVND (reference sequence). Here the CDR3 reads CAWSGANEKLFF. The CDR3, as DNA: TGTGCCTGGAGTGGAGCTAATGAAAAACTGTTTTTT.

As concerns this clonotype: A junction boundary mismatches the germline segment, possibly from a read error. The J gene is TRBJ2-1, the V gene TRBV4-1; a weak D match, TRBD1 (6 bases). This CDR3 is built from 17 residues. Germline lookup yields CDR1 MGHRA and CDR2 YSYEKL. CDR3 bases: TGCGCCAGCAACCAAAAGGCTCACGGGACATTATACAATGAGCAGTTCTTC. Its translation is CASNQKAHGTLYNEQFF.

In its sample, this clonotype was seen many times. This may be a read error: a much more frequent sequence differs by one nucleotide. The rearrangement uses TRBV25-1 and TRBJ1-1; D perhaps matches TRBD1 (6 bases). Germline V gene sequence: CDR1 MGHDK, CDR2 SYGVNS. This CDR3 spans 16 amino acids. CDR3: CASSEWTASRNTEASF. The CDR3 coding sequence is TGTGCCAGCAGTGAATGGACAGCCAGTAGGAACACTGAAGCTTCCTTT. The full variable domain, with the rest looked up from reference TRBV25-1 and TRBJ1-1, is EADIYQTPRYLVIGTGKKITLECSQTMGHDKMYWYQQDPGMELHLIHYSYGVNSTEKGDLSSESTVSRIRTEHFPLTLESARPSHTSQYLCASSEWTASRNTEASFGQGTRLTVV.

This clonotype has ten or more counts. This sequence joins TRBV11-3 and TRBJ1-1; D not certain. Per germline, CDR1 SGHNT and CDR2 YENEEA. V lost 2 bases and J lost 2, with 15 bases in between. The CDR3 has 16 amino acids. The CDR3 nucleotides read TGTGCCAGCAGCTTACGTCGCAGGCCCCGTAACACTGAAGCTTTCTTT. It codes for CASSLRRRPRNTEAFF.

The chain combines TRBV7-2 with TRBJ2-6; no reliable D call. The CDR3 length is 14 residues. V lost 5 bases to trimming and J lost 4 bases, with 9 bases between them. Germline V CDR1 and CDR2: SGHTA, FQGNSA. The chain's CDR3 is CASSRRGGANVLTF. In DNA, the CDR3 is TGTGCCAGCAGCCGGAGAGGAGGGGCCAACGTCCTGACTTTC. Looking up the rest from reference TRBV7-2 and TRBJ2-6 gives the full variable domain: GAGVSQSPSNKVTEKGKDVELRCDPISGHTALYWYRQSLGQGLEFLIYFQGNSAPDKSGLPSDRFSAERTGGSVSTLTIQRTQQEDSAVYLCASSRRGGANVLTFGAGSRLTVL.

The chain joins TRBV11-1 to TRBJ2-3, with TRBD2 as a possible D gene (5 bases). Germline CDR1 reads SGHAT; CDR2 reads FQDESV (reference sequence). The V end was cut by 3 bases, the J end by 1 base, with 11 bases between. This CDR3 contains 15 residues. For the CDR3, the DNA is TGTGCCAGCAGCTTTTGGGGAGTTGGCACAGATACGCAGTATTTT. As protein: CASSFWGVGTDTQYF.

This clonotype was detected a few times. The CDR3 loop is CASSQDIVTGLANEKLFF. The CDR3 region has the DNA TGCGCCAGCAGCCAAGATATCGTGACAGGGTTAGCTAATGAAAAACTGTTTTTT. The rearrangement joins TRBV4-3 to TRBJ1-4, with 7 bases fitting TRBD1. V shed 0 bases, J shed 3 bases, and the junction held 10 bases outside the gene matches. Germline CDR1 reads LGHNA; CDR2 reads YSLEER. The CDR3 sequence is 18 residues long.

At least ten counts were recorded for this clonotype. The chain recombines TRBV19 with TRBJ1-1; D is unclear. The CDR3 has 13 residues. Germline lookup yields CDR1 LNHDA and CDR2 SQIVND (reference sequence). Trimming pared 7 bases from V and 0 bases from J, leaving 9 bases between. The CDR3, as DNA: TGTGCCAGTACCTACAAGATGAACACTGAAGCTTTCTTT. Its translation: CASTYKMNTEAFF.

A word on this clonotype: A much larger clone differs from this one at a single base, so this may be a read error. V usage is TRBV20-1 and J usage is TRBJ2-4; 9 positions agree with TRBD1. The CDR3 has 15 residues. Germline V gene lookup returns CDR1 DFQATT and CDR2 SNEGSKA (reference sequence). The CDR3 sequence: CSAREGQGGRDIRYF. The CDR3 DNA sequence: TGCAGTGCCAGGGAGGGACAGGGTGGTAGAGACATTCGGTACTTC.

The V call is TRBV24-1, the J call TRBJ2-1, with TRBD1 matching 11 bases. The CDR3 runs 15 residues. With V trimmed by 5 bases and J by 7 bases, 6 bases remained unmatched. Germline V gene lookup returns CDR1 KGHDR and CDR2 SFDVKD. The CDR3 nucleotides read TGTGCCACCAGTGCCTGGGGGACAGGGGGGAATGAGCAGTTCTTC. Amino acid sequence: CATSAWGTGGNEQFF.

The sample holds a few counts of this clonotype. This chain joins TRBV20-1 and TRBJ2-1; TRBD1 might be the D (5 bases). Between the trimmed V and J ends, which lost 2 bases and 3 bases, there was a span of 5 bases. This CDR3 spans 12 amino acids. The germline V gene has CDR1 DFQATT and CDR2 SNEGSKA (reference sequence). The CDR3 nucleotides read TGCAGTGCTAGACAGGGCTACAATGAGCAGTTCTTC. Protein product: CSARQGYNEQFF.

V gene TRBV29-1 combines with J gene TRBJ1-2; tentative D call: TRBD1 (6 bases). CDR1 is SQVTM and CDR2 is ANQGSEA in the germline V gene. With 0 bases removed from V and 6 bases from J, the gap between germline ends came to 14 bases. The CDR3 has 14 amino acids. CDR3 protein: CSVEEGGGGHGYTF. CDR3 bases: TGCAGCGTTGAAGAGGGGGGCGGGGGTCATGGCTACACCTTC.

On this clonotype itself: Just one base apart from a much larger clone, this may be a read error. Because the CDR3 is missing its conserved closing phenylalanine or tryptophan, this is likely a read error. V and J are TRBV30 and TRBJ2-7; a weak D match, TRBD1 (5 bases). From germline, CDR1 is GTSNPN and CDR2 SVGIG (reference sequence). The CDR3 runs 13 residues. Trimming cost V 2 bases and J 3 bases, with 11 bases left between them. The CDR3 DNA is TGTGCCTGGAGTCCCCTGGACAACTACGAGCAGTACTCC. As protein: CAWSPLDNYEQYS.

V is TRBV3-1 and J is TRBJ2-3; 7 bases line up with TRBD2. The CDR3 contains 14 residues. The germline gives CDR1 LGHDT, CDR2 YNNKEL (reference sequence). Trimming took 9 bases from V and 5 from J; bases not matched to a gene: 11. The CDR3 protein is CASGSSGEEDTQYF. The CDR3 DNA reads as TGTGCCAGTGGCTCTAGCGGTGAGGAAGATACGCAGTATTTT.

This rearrangement joins TRBV24-1 to TRBJ2-7; TRBD2 agrees at 11 bases. CDR3 length: 15 amino acids. Losses at the gene ends were 9 bases for V and 6 bases for J; bases not matched to a gene: 12. Germline V gives CDR1 KGHDR, CDR2 SFDVKD. This chain's CDR3 is CATGGTSGTPGEQYF. As DNA, the CDR3 is TGTGCCACCGGCGGGACTAGCGGTACTCCGGGCGAGCAGTACTTC.

Comment on this clonotype: It may be a read error: a sequence one base away is much more abundant. This sequence joins TRBV6-5 and TRBJ1-1; D ambiguous. From germline, CDR1 is MNHEY and CDR2 SVGAGI. The CDR3 is made up of 12 amino acids. Trimming pared 4 bases from V and 7 bases from J, leaving 10 bases between. The CDR3 sequence: CASSCGLGEAFF. CDR3 bases: TGTGCCAGCAGTTGCGGACTAGGTGAAGCTTTCTTT.

The chain carries TRBV24-1 and TRBJ1-1, with 9 bases fitting TRBD1. Germline CDR1 KGHDR, CDR2 SFDVKD. J gave up 4 bases and V 3 bases, and 8 bases lay outside the gene matches. The CDR3 is 16 residues long. CDR3 sequence (DNA): TGTGCCACCAGTGATACCAAACAGGGGGCTATCACTGAAGCTTTCTTT. Protein product: CATSDTKQGAITEAFF.

The DNA for the CDR3 is TGTGCCAGCAGTTCGTGGACGAATGAGCAGTTCTTC. Translated: CASSSWTNEQFF. V gene TRBV27 combines with J gene TRBJ2-1; D is unclear. CDR1 is MNHEY and CDR2 is SMNVEV in the germline V gene (reference sequence). V lost 4 bases and J lost 7, with 8 bases in between. The CDR3 is made up of 12 amino acids.

This clonotype has a handful of counts. This chain links TRBV29-1 with TRBJ2-7; the D is unclear. Trimming cost V 4 bases and J 4 bases, with 8 bases left between them. CDR1 is SQVTM and CDR2 is ANQGSEA in the germline V gene. The CDR3 length is 11 residues. The CDR3 bases are TGCAGCGTTGGTCAGGTTTACGAGCAGTACTTC. This gives the protein CSVGQVYEQYF.

The chain is built from TRBV7-3 and TRBJ2-1, with 7 bases fitting TRBD2. Germline trimming cut 1 base from V and 6 bases from J; bases unmatched to any gene: 3. Germline CDR1 is SGHTA and CDR2 is FQGTGA. This CDR3 is built from 14 residues. The CDR3 DNA reads as TGTGCCAGCAGCTTAATAGCGGGTAGCAATGAGCAGTTCTTC. It is translated as CASSLIAGSNEQFF. Filled out from reference TRBV7-3 and TRBJ2-1, the complete variable domain reads GAGVSQTPSNKVTEKGKYVELRCDPISGHTALYWYRQSLGQGPEFLIYFQGTGAADDSGLPNDRFFAVRPEGSVSTLKIQRTERGDSAVYLCASSLIAGSNEQFFGPGTRLTVL.

As for this clonotype: A much more abundant neighbour one base away suggests this may be a read error. The chain uses TRBV30 and TRBJ2-7; D gene uncertain. The V end was cut by 4 bases, the J end by 2 bases, with 9 bases between. This CDR3 is 12 amino acids long. Per germline, CDR1 GTSNPN and CDR2 SVGIG (reference sequence). The CDR3 coding sequence is TGTGCCTGGATTGCACTCCCCTACGAGCAGTACTTC. Encoded protein: CAWIALPYEQYF. Filled out from reference TRBV30 and TRBJ2-7, the complete variable domain reads SQTIHQWPATLVQPVGSPLSLECTVEGTSNPNLYWYRQAAGRGLQLLFYSVGIGQISSEVPQNLSASRPQDRQFILSSKKLLLSDSGFYLCAWIALPYEQYFGPGTRLTVT.

This clonotype appeared many times. The chain carries TRBV6-6 and TRBJ2-1, with 9 bases fitting TRBD2. J gave up 8 bases and V 2 bases, and 7 bases lay outside the gene matches. This CDR3 region has 15 residues. The germline gives CDR1 MNHNY, CDR2 SVGAGI (reference sequence). The CDR3 DNA reads TGTGCCAGCAGTTACACGGCGGGAGGGCTGGATGAGCAGTTCTTC. Its translation: CASSYTAGGLDEQFF.